A selection of T cell receptor beta chains follows, all from one sample in a study of beta chain features in type 1 diabetes. Sequencing was performed with immunoSEQ multiplex PCR; in TCRdb, only in-frame clones are kept and a portion is missing. The data contain about 700,000 clones, roughly 13% of them seen just once; the ten biggest clones take up 0.022%. What was sequenced was naive CD4+ T cells from blood. These receptors came from a man younger than 30 with type 1 diabetes. CDR3s include the opening cysteine and the closing phenylalanine or tryptophan. D genes are given only for firm matches. Clone size is not always given. Where it is, it says once, few, many or a class for expanded clones.

V gene: TRBV15; clone size: -; J gene: TRBJ2-2; D gene: -; CDR3 protein: CATSRDGSGLPGELFF; CDR3 DNA: TGTGCCACCAGCAGAGACGGGAGCGGGTTGCCCGGGGAGCTGTTTTTT
V gene: TRBV18; clone size: few; J gene: TRBJ1-1; D gene: -; CDR3 protein: CASSPMTGLGGTEAFF; CDR3 DNA: TGTGCCAGCTCACCAATGACAGGCTTAGGTGGGACTGAAGCTTTCTTT
V gene: TRBV27; clone size: -; J gene: TRBJ2-5; D gene: TRBD1; CDR3 protein: CASSTRQGGETQYF; CDR3 DNA: TGTGCCAGCAGTACCAGACAGGGGGGAGAGACCCAGTACTTC
V gene: TRBV14; clone size: -; J gene: TRBJ1-1; D gene: -; CDR3 protein: CASSQDLVWNTEAFF; CDR3 DNA: TGTGCCAGCAGCCAAGATTTGGTGTGGAACACTGAAGCTTTCTTT
V gene: TRBV15; clone size: few; J gene: TRBJ2-7; D gene: -; CDR3 protein: CATSSNPELGSYEQYF; CDR3 DNA: TGTGCCACCAGCTCTAATCCTGAACTAGGTTCCTACGAGCAGTACTTC
V gene: TRBV15; clone size: -; J gene: TRBJ2-5; D gene: -; CDR3 protein: CATSRDRGVGETQYF; CDR3 DNA: TGTGCCACCAGCAGAGATAGAGGGGTTGGGGAGACCCAGTACTTC
V gene: TRBV7-2; clone size: few; J gene: TRBJ2-1; D gene: TRBD1; CDR3 protein: CASSLSLGTGENEQFF; CDR3 DNA: TGTGCCAGCAGCTTATCCCTCGGGACAGGGGAAAATGAGCAGTTCTTC
V gene: TRBV19; clone size: -; J gene: TRBJ2-3; D gene: TRBD2; CDR3 protein: CASSGAGAGADTQYF; CDR3 DNA: TGTGCCAGTAGCGGAGCGGGGGCCGGCGCAGATACGCAGTATTTT
V gene: TRBV5-1; clone size: few; J gene: TRBJ1-6; D gene: -; CDR3 protein: CASTTGNSPLHF; CDR3 DNA: TGCGCCAGCACCACCGGTAATTCACCCCTCCACTTT
V gene: TRBV29-1; clone size: -; J gene: TRBJ1-1; D gene: -; CDR3 protein: CSVASLGIGRGTEAFF; CDR3 DNA: TGCAGCGTTGCATCGTTAGGAATAGGGCGGGGCACTGAAGCTTTCTTT
V gene: TRBV30; clone size: few; J gene: TRBJ2-2; D gene: TRBD2; CDR3 protein: CAWNTGLAGITGELFF; CDR3 DNA: TGTGCCTGGAACACCGGACTAGCGGGGATCACCGGGGAGCTGTTTTTT
V gene: TRBV5-8; clone size: few; J gene: TRBJ2-5; D gene: -; CDR3 protein: CASSLARETQYF; CDR3 DNA: TGTGCCAGCAGCTTGGCCCGGGAGACCCAGTACTTC
V gene: TRBV7-8; clone size: few; J gene: TRBJ1-6; D gene: TRBD1; CDR3 protein: CASSLGTGGSPLHF; CDR3 DNA: TGTGCCAGCAGCTTAGGGACAGGGGGATCACCCCTCCACTTT
V gene: TRBV7-2; clone size: -; J gene: TRBJ2-2; D gene: -; CDR3 protein: CASSLNRGGIGELFF; CDR3 DNA: TGTGCCAGCAGCCTTAACAGGGGAGGGATCGGGGAGCTGTTTTTT
V gene: TRBV7-2; clone size: -; J gene: TRBJ1-1; D gene: -; CDR3 protein: CASSLVSGNTEAFF; CDR3 DNA: TGTGCCAGCAGCTTAGTTTCCGGGAACACTGAAGCTTTCTTT
V gene: TRBV2; clone size: -; J gene: TRBJ1-5; D gene: -; CDR3 protein: CASSEAAGGGQPQHF; CDR3 DNA: TGTGCCAGCAGTGAAGCGGCTGGGGGAGGACAGCCCCAGCATTTT
V gene: TRBV2; clone size: -; J gene: TRBJ1-6; D gene: -; CDR3 protein: CASSTEGSNSPLHF; CDR3 DNA: TGTGCCAGCAGCACGGAGGGATCGAATTCACCCCTCCACTTT
V gene: TRBV19; clone size: -; J gene: TRBJ2-7; D gene: TRBD1; CDR3 protein: CASSGGTGQGYPTYEQYF; CDR3 DNA: TGTGCCAGTAGTGGTGGGACAGGGCAAGGCTACCCAACCTACGAGCAGTACTTC
V gene: TRBV4-2; clone size: -; J gene: TRBJ2-7; D gene: -; CDR3 protein: CASSHGNVGGPSYEQYF; CDR3 DNA: TGTGCCAGCAGCCACGGGAATGTGGGGGGACCTTCCTACGAGCAGTACTTC
V gene: TRBV7-9; clone size: -; J gene: TRBJ2-6; D gene: -; CDR3 protein: CASSSGATGANVLTF; CDR3 DNA: TGTGCCAGCAGCTCAGGGGCAACTGGGGCCAACGTCCTGACTTTC
V gene: TRBV13; clone size: few; J gene: TRBJ2-5; D gene: -; CDR3 protein: CASSLPQGLQTQYF; CDR3 DNA: TGTGCCAGCAGCTTACCTCAGGGTTTGCAGACCCAGTACTTC
V gene: TRBV19; clone size: few; J gene: TRBJ1-2; D gene: -; CDR3 protein: CASSRPDRKYGYTF; CDR3 DNA: TGTGCCAGTAGTAGACCGGACAGAAAATATGGCTACACCTTC
V gene: TRBV5-1; clone size: -; J gene: TRBJ2-1; D gene: -; CDR3 protein: CASSVPGGRSSYNEQFF; CDR3 DNA: TGCGCCAGCAGCGTACCGGGTGGTAGAAGCTCCTACAATGAGCAGTTCTTC
V gene: TRBV5-1; clone size: -; J gene: TRBJ2-4; D gene: TRBD1; CDR3 protein: CASSTGVMAKNIQYF; CDR3 DNA: TGCGCCAGCAGTACAGGGGTAATGGCCAAAAACATTCAGTACTTC
V gene: TRBV25-1; clone size: -; J gene: TRBJ2-1; D gene: -; CDR3 protein: CASLLQEQFF; CDR3 DNA: TGTGCCAGCCTTTTACAGGAGCAGTTCTTC
V gene: TRBV7-9; clone size: few; J gene: TRBJ2-1; D gene: TRBD1; CDR3 protein: CASSRGQVSYNEQFF; CDR3 DNA: TGTGCCAGCAGCAGGGGACAGGTCTCCTACAATGAGCAGTTCTTC
V gene: TRBV18; clone size: few; J gene: TRBJ1-2; D gene: TRBD1; CDR3 protein: CASSPGQTYGYTF; CDR3 DNA: TGTGCCAGCTCACCGGGACAGACCTATGGCTACACCTTC
V gene: TRBV29-1; clone size: -; J gene: TRBJ1-1; D gene: -; CDR3 protein: CSVGSNTEAFF; CDR3 DNA: TGCAGCGTTGGGTCGAACACTGAAGCTTTCTTT